The source of this T cell receptor (beta chain) is a study of OX40 agonist ivuxolimab in advanced cancers. This CDR3 has 12 amino acids. CDR1 SGHNT and CDR2 YYREEE come from the germline V gene (reference sequence). V shed 1 base and J shed 5 bases, with 5 bases lying between them. Sequencing was performed with immunoSEQ multiplex PCR; in TCRdb, only in-frame clones are kept and a portion is missing. The repertoire has 35,000 to 40,000 clones, about 90% of them found once; the top ten carry less than 40%. The specimen was CD4+ or CD8+ T cells sorted from blood, collected in a trial of the OX40 agonist ivuxolimab. The clonotype was recovered from an adult with an advanced solid tumor such as melanoma, head and neck, liver or kidney cancer. This chain links TRBV5-4 with TRBJ2-3; D remains ambiguous. The CDR3 region has the DNA TGTGCCAGCAGCTTGAATAGAGATACGCAGTATTTT. Amino acid sequence: CASSLNRDTQYF.